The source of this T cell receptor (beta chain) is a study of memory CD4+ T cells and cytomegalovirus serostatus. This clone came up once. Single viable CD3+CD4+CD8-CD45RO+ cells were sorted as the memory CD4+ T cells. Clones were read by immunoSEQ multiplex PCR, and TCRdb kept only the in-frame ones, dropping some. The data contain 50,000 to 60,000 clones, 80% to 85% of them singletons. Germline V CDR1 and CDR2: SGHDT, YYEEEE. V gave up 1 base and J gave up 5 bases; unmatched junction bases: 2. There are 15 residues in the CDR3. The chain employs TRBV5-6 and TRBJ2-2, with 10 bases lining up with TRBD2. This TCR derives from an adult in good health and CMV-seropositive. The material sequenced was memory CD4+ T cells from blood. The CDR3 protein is CASSLSGRVTGELFF. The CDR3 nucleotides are TGTGCCAGCAGCTTGAGCGGGAGGGTTACCGGGGAGCTGTTTTTT.